The 20 T cell receptor beta chains below were found in one sample sequenced in a study of T cells in Graves' hyperthyroidism and ophthalmopathy. Researchers amplified the TCR beta CDR3 regions from RNA transcripts. The HTBI primer set drove a first-round RT-PCR of the TCR CDR3. A single record per CDR3 protein comes from TCRdb applying MiXCR to the multiplex PCR reads. The top ten clones hold about 45% of a sample with approximately 200,000 distinct CDR3 sequences, approximately 20% of them seen once. What was sequenced was blood. The receptors shown here come from a man aged 40-49 years with Graves' hyperthyroidism.

The gene calls are TRBV5-1 and TRBJ2-7; 8 positions match TRBD1. The CDR3 extends over 13 amino acids. Germline CDR1 reads SGHRS; CDR2 reads YFSETQ. After removal of 1 base from V and 5 bases from J, the junction contained 2 bases not matched to a gene. CDR3 loop: CASSLSGGDEQYF. CDR3 sequence (DNA): TGCGCCAGCAGCTTGTCAGGGGGCGACGAGCAGTACTTC.

This clonotype was seen repeatedly, ten times or more. The chain carries TRBV18 and TRBJ1-2; 9 bases align to TRBD1. The V gene's germline CDR1 is KGHSH and CDR2 LQKENI. The J segment lost 5 bases and the V segment lost 3 bases, leaving 7 bases of the junction unmatched. The CDR3 sequence is 15 residues long. CDR3 sequence: CASSPTGGSLYGYTF. Here the CDR3 DNA reads TGTGCCAGCTCACCGACAGGGGGGAGTTTGTATGGCTACACCTTC.

The gene calls are TRBV9 and TRBJ1-2; D is perhaps TRBD1 (5 bases). Germline V gene data show CDR1 as SGDLS and CDR2 as YYNGEE. With 0 bases removed from V and 3 bases from J, the gap between germline ends came to 12 bases. The CDR3 has 15 residues. The CDR3 loop is CASSVDGARDYGYTF. CDR3 DNA sequence: TGTGCCAGCAGCGTAGATGGGGCCCGGGACTATGGCTACACCTTC.

This clonotype showed up many times. J is TRBJ1-1 and V is TRBV2, with 7 bases that match TRBD1. Per germline, CDR1 SNHLY and CDR2 FYNNEI. With 4 bases clipped from V and 5 bases from J, the junction kept 1 base outside the gene matches. The CDR3 has 12 amino acids. CDR3 nucleotide sequence: TGTGCCAGCAGTGTGACAGGGACTGAAGCTTTCTTT. Protein product: CASSVTGTEAFF.

There are many counts of this clonotype. The chain combines TRBV6-1 with TRBJ2-5; TRBD1 might be the D (5 bases). This CDR3 spans 14 amino acids. Germline-derived CDR1 and CDR2 are MNHNS and SASEGT. Trimming pared 5 bases from V and 6 bases from J, leaving 16 bases between. The CDR3 DNA follows: TGTGCCAGCAGTCCCCCAGGGTTGAGAAAGACCCAGTACTTC. Encoded protein: CASSPPGLRKTQYF.

This clonotype was observed at least ten times. This chain uses TRBV7-2 with TRBJ1-1, with 7 bases fitting TRBD1. Germline V gives CDR1 SGHTA, CDR2 FQGNSA. The CDR3 spans 13 residues. Losses at the gene ends were 6 bases for V and 1 base for J; bases not matched to a gene: 2. The CDR3 reads CASRRTGNTEAFF. CDR3 DNA sequence: TGTGCCAGCAGACGGACAGGGAACACTGAAGCTTTCTTT.

This clonotype was recorded many times. V is TRBV18 and J is TRBJ2-5; D may be TRBD1 (5 bases). V was trimmed by 3 bases and J by 4 bases, leaving 12 bases between them. Germline V CDR1 and CDR2: KGHSH, LQKENI. This CDR3 has 14 amino acids. CDR3 amino acids: CASSPQGISETQYF. DNA for the CDR3: TGTGCCAGCTCACCGCAGGGAATTTCAGAGACCCAGTACTTC.

This clonotype was counted ten times or more. The chain employs TRBV30 and TRBJ2-1, with D perhaps matching TRBD1 or TRBD2 (6 bases each). The CDR3 spans 14 residues. The V gene lost 3 bases and the J gene lost 8 bases, with 17 bases spanning the gap. Germline V gene sequence: CDR1 GTSNPN, CDR2 SVGIG (reference sequence). The DNA for the CDR3 is TGTGCCTGGAGATCGAGGGGGGTTGGTCATGAGCAGTTCTTC. This translates into CAWRSRGVGHEQFF. Full variable domain (remainder filled in from reference TRBV30 and TRBJ2-1): SQTIHQWPATLVQPVGSPLSLECTVEGTSNPNLYWYRQAAGRGLQLLFYSVGIGQISSEVPQNLSASRPQDRQFILSSKKLLLSDSGFYLCAWRSRGVGHEQFFGPGTRLTVL.

This clonotype was seen many times. The rearrangement uses TRBV20-1 and TRBJ2-1; TRBD1 matches at 12 bases. The CDR3 contains 13 residues. Germline V CDR1 and CDR2: DFQATT, SNEGSKA (reference sequence). Germline trimming cut 5 bases from V and 8 bases from J; bases unmatched to any gene: 4. The CDR3 loop is CSAPRDRGHEQFF. The CDR3 DNA is TGCAGTGCTCCCCGGGACAGGGGGCATGAGCAGTTCTTC.

In its sample, this clonotype was seen many times. The rearrangement uses TRBV20-1 and TRBJ2-5; D is perhaps TRBD2 (6 bases). Trimming took off 6 bases at V and 5 bases at J, with 22 bases between the two ends. This CDR3 is built from 15 residues. Looked up from germline, CDR1 is DFQATT and CDR2 is SNEGSKA (reference sequence). The DNA of the CDR3 is TGCAGTGCCCCCCTCCGGGCGGGGCATGGGGAGACCCAGTACTTC. Translated, it gives CSAPLRAGHGETQYF.

This clonotype was detected ten times or more. V is TRBV7-9 and J is TRBJ2-7; 10 nucleotides line up with TRBD1. Germline trimming cut 0 bases from V and 7 bases from J; bases unmatched to any gene: 12. Germline CDR1 is SEHNR and CDR2 is FQNEAQ (reference sequence). CDR3 length: 17 residues. CDR3 in amino acids: CASSLARDRGSLGEQYF. In DNA form, the CDR3 reads TGTGCCAGCAGCTTAGCGAGGGACAGGGGAAGTTTAGGGGAGCAGTACTTC.

Regarding this clonotype: Germline and junction disagree at one end, which may indicate a read error. The J gene is TRBJ2-7, the V gene TRBV7-9, with a weak D call TRBD2 (5 bases). From germline, CDR1 is SEHNR and CDR2 FQNEAQ (reference sequence). The CDR3 sequence is 13 residues long. In DNA form, the CDR3 reads TGTGCCAGCAGCTCCGGGGTAACCTACGTGCAGTACTTC. Translation: CASSSGVTYVQYF.

This clonotype was seen ten or more times. V usage is TRBV28 and J usage is TRBJ2-7; no firm D call. V was pared by 2 bases and J by 3 bases, with 8 bases between. This CDR3 region has 13 residues. Germline V gene lookup returns CDR1 MDHEN and CDR2 SYDVKM. The CDR3 bases are TGTGCCAGCAGTTTAGGACGGATCTACGAGCAGTACTTC. Protein product: CASSLGRIYEQYF.

This clonotype was seen at least ten times. The rearrangement joins TRBV2 to TRBJ2-7; the D is unclear. Trimming cost V 4 bases and J 0 bases, with 7 bases left between them. Looked up from germline, CDR1 is SNHLY and CDR2 is FYNNEI. The CDR3 has 13 amino acids. CDR3 bases: TGTGCCAGCAGTGTTGGAGCCTCCTACGAGCAGTACTTC. It translates to CASSVGASYEQYF.

In its sample, this clonotype was seen many times. The chain has TRBV28 and TRBJ1-1; no definite D call. V was shortened by 5 bases and J by 0 bases, with 10 bases between the two germline ends. Germline lookup yields CDR1 MDHEN and CDR2 SYDVKM. This CDR3 is 14 amino acids long. CDR3 protein: CASSGRTVNTEAFF. CDR3 nucleotide sequence: TGTGCCAGCAGTGGGAGGACTGTGAACACTGAAGCTTTCTTT.

The V call is TRBV6-5, the J call TRBJ2-2; unclear D gene. Germline V lookup: CDR1 MNHEY, CDR2 SVGAGI. The CDR3 spans 13 residues. The ends were cut back, 4 bases at V and 3 bases at J, with 6 bases in the middle. The CDR3 nucleotides read TGTGCCAGCAGTTTCGCAGACACCGGGGAGCTGTTTTTT. Encoded protein: CASSFADTGELFF.

The chain joins TRBV10-3 to TRBJ1-4, with 9 bases fitting TRBD1. Germline assignment: CDR1 ENHRY and CDR2 SYGVKD. Losses at the gene ends were 6 bases for V and 8 bases for J; bases not matched to a gene: 7. The CDR3 totals 14 residues. The CDR3 loop is CAISPGTGPEKLFF. CDR3 DNA sequence: TGTGCCATCAGCCCCGGGACAGGGCCCGAAAAACTGTTTTTT.

The V call is TRBV20-1, the J call TRBJ2-2; 8 bases are a match to TRBD1. Germline CDR1 DFQATT, CDR2 SNEGSKA (reference sequence). V shed 6 bases and J 4 bases; nucleotides not matched to a gene: 13. The CDR3 runs to 16 residues. The chain's CDR3 is CSAYGRTGGPTGELFF. The CDR3 bases are TGCAGTGCCTACGGACGTACAGGGGGGCCCACCGGGGAGCTGTTTTTT.

This clonotype was found many times. The chain has TRBV28 and TRBJ2-4, with TRBD1 matching over 9 bases. The junction had 2 bases not matched to a gene; V was cut back by 5 bases and J by 0 bases. Germline V gives CDR1 MDHEN, CDR2 SYDVKM. The CDR3 totals 15 residues. CDR3 in amino acids: CASSGQGIAKNIQYF. The CDR3 nucleotides are TGTGCCAGCAGTGGACAGGGGATAGCCAAAAACATTCAGTACTTC.

The chain uses TRBV12-3 or TRBV12-4 and TRBJ2-3; no clear D gene. V lost 6 bases, J lost 0 bases, and 13 bases lay in between. This CDR3 contains 15 residues. The DNA of the CDR3 is TGTGCCAGCAGCGCTGGTTGGGGAAGCACAGATACGCAGTATTTT. It is translated as CASSAGWGSTDTQYF.